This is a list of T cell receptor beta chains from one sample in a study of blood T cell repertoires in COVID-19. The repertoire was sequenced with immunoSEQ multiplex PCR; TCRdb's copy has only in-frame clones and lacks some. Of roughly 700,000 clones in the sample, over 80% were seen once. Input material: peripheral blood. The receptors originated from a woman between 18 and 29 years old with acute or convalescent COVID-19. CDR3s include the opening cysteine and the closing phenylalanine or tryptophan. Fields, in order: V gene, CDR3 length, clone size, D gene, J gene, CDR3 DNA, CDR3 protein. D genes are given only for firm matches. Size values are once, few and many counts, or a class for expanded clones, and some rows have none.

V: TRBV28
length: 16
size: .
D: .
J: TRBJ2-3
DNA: TGTGCCAGCAGTTTAAGGCCTGATCGGGACACAGATACGCAGTATTTT
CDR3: CASSLRPDRDTDTQYF

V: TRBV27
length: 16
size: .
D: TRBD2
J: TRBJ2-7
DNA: TGTGCCAGCAGTTTATCGGGGAGCGGGGGATGGTACGAGCAGTACTTC
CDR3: CASSLSGSGGWYEQYF

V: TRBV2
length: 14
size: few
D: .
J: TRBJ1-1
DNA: TGTGCCAGCAGGGGGGCACAGGGTCGGACTGAAGCTTTCTTT
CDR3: CASRGAQGRTEAFF

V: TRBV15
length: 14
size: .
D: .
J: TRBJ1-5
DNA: TGTGCCACCAGCAGACACAGGGAAAATCAGCCCCAGCATTTT
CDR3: CATSRHRENQPQHF

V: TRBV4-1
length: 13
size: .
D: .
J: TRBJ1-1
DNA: TGCGCCAGCAGCCAAGACGGAGGAGCTGAAGCTTTCTTT
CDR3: CASSQDGGAEAFF

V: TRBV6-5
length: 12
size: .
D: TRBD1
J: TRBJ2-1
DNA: TGTGCCAGCAGACAGGGGGCGCGACAACAGTTCTTC
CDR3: CASRQGARQQFF

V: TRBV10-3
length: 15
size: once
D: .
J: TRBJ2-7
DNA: TGTGCCATCAGTAGCCCCTTTGAGGGGGCCTACGAGCAGTACTTC
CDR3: CAISSPFEGAYEQYF

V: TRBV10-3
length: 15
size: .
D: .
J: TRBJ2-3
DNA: TGTGCCATCCACGCAGGCGGGGGACAAGGAGATACGCAGTATTTT
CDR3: CAIHAGGGQGDTQYF

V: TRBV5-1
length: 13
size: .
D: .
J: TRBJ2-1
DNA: TGCGCCAGCAGCTCCGACAGGTACAATGAGCAGTTCTTC
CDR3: CASSSDRYNEQFF

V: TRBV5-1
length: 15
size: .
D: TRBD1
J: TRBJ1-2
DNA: TGCGCCAGCAGCTTGGGGACGGGACAGGGGTATGGCTACACCTTC
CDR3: CASSLGTGQGYGYTF

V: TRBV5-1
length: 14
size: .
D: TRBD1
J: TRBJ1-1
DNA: TGCGCCAGCAGCTCGCAGGGGGCTGGCACTGAAGCTTTCTTT
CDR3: CASSSQGAGTEAFF

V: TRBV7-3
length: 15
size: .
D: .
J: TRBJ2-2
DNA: TGTGCCAGCAGCTTAATTCCGGGATCGACCGGGGAGCTGTTTTTT
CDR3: CASSLIPGSTGELFF

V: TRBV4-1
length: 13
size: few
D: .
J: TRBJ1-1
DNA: TGCGCCAGCAGCCAAGGGGCAGCCACTGAAGCTTTCTTT
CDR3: CASSQGAATEAFF

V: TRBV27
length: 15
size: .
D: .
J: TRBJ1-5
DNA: TGTGCCAGCAGTTTGGCACAGGGAATAGATCAGCCCCAGCATTTT
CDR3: CASSLAQGIDQPQHF